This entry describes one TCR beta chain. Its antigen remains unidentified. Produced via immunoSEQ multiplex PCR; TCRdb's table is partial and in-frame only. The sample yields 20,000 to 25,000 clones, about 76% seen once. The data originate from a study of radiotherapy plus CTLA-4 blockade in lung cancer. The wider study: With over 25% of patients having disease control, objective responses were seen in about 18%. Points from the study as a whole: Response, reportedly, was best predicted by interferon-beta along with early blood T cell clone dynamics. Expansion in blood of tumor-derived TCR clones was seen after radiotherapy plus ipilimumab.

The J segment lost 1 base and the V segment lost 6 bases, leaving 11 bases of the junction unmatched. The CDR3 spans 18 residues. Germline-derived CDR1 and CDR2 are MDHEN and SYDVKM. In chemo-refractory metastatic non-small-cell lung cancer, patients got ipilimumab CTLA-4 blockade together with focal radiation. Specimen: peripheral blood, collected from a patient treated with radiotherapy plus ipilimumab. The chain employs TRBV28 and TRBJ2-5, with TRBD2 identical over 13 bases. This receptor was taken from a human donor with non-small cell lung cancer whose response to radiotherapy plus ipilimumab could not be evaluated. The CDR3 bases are TGTGCCAGCAGCCCCTCCGGACTAGCGGGAGTTGGCCAAGAGACCCAGTACTTC. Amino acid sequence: CASSPSGLAGVGQETQYF. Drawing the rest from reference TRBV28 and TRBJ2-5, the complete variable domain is DVKVTQSSRYLVKRTGEKVFLECVQDMDHENMFWYRQDPGLGLRLIYFSYDVKMKEKGDIPEGYSVSREKKERFSLILESASTNQTSMYLCASSPSGLAGVGQETQYFGPGTRLLVL.